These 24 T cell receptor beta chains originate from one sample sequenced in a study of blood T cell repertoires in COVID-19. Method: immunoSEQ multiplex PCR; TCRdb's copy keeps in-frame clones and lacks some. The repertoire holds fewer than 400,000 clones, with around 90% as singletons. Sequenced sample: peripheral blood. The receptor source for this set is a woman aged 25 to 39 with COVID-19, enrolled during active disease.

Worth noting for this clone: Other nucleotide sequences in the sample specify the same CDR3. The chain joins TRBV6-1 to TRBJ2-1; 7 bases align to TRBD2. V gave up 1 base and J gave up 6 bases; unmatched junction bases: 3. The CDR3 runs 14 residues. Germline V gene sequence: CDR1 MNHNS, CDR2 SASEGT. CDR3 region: CASSEGLASNEQFF. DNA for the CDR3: TGTGCCAGCAGTGAAGGACTAGCTAGCAATGAGCAGTTCTTC.

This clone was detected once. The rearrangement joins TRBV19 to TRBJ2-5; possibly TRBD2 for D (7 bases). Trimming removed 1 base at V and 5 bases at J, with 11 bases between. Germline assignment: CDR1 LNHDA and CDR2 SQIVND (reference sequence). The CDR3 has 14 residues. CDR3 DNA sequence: TGTGCCAGTAGTATAGGGGGGGGGCCGGAGACCCAGTACTTC. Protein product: CASSIGGGPETQYF.

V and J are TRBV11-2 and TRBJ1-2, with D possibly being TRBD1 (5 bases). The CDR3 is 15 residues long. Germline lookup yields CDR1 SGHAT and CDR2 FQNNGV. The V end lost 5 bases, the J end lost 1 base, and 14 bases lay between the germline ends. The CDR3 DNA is TGTGCCAGCAGCGGTCCGGACAAATATAACTATGGCTACACCTTC. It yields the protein CASSGPDKYNYGYTF.

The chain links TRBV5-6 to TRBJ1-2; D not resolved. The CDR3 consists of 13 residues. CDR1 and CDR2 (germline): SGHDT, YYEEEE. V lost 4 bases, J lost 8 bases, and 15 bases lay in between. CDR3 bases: TGTGCCAGCAGCCTCCAATCCCCGGGGGGCTACACCTTC. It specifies CASSLQSPGGYTF.

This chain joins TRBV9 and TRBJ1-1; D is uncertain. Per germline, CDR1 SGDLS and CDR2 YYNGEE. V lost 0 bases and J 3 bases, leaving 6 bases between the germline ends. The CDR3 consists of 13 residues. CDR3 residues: CASSVAPDTEAFF. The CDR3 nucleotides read TGTGCCAGCAGCGTAGCTCCGGACACTGAAGCTTTCTTT. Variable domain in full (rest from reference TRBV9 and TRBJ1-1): DSGVTQTPKHLITATGQRVTLRCSPRSGDLSVYWYQQSLDQGLQFLIQYYNGEERAKGNILERFSAQQFPDLHSELNLSSLELGDSALYFCASSVAPDTEAFFGQGTRLTVV.

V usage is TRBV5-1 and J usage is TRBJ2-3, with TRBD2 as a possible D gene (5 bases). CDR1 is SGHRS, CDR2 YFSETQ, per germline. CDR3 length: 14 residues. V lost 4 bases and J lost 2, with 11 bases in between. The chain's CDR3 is CASSLTGTTDTQYF. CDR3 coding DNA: TGCGCCAGCAGCCTGACGGGAACCACAGATACGCAGTATTTT.

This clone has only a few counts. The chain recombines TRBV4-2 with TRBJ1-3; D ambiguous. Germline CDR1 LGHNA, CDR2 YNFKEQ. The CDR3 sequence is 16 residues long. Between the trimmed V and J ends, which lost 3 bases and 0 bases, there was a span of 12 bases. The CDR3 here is CASSQSGRSSGNTIYF. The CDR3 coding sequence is TGTGCCAGCAGCCAGAGCGGGAGGAGCTCTGGAAACACCATATATTTT.

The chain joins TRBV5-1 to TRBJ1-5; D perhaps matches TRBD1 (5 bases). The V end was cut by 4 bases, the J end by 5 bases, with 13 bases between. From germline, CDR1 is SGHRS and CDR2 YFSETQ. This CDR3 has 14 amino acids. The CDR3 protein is CASSQRSGDQPQHF. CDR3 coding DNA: TGCGCCAGCAGCCAAAGGTCGGGGGATCAGCCCCAGCATTTT.

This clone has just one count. The CDR3 protein is CAWRHYSGNTIYF. CDR3 DNA: TGTGCCTGGAGGCACTACTCTGGAAACACCATATATTTT. The chain recombines TRBV30 with TRBJ1-3; no definite D call. V was clipped by 3 bases and J by 0 bases, with 6 bases between them. Germline-derived CDR1 and CDR2 are GTSNPN and SVGIG (reference sequence). This CDR3 has 13 amino acids. Filled out from reference TRBV30 and TRBJ1-3, the complete variable domain reads SQTIHQWPATLVQPVGSPLSLECTVEGTSNPNLYWYRQAAGRGLQLLFYSVGIGQISSEVPQNLSASRPQDRQFILSSKKLLLSDSGFYLCAWRHYSGNTIYFGEGSWLTVV.

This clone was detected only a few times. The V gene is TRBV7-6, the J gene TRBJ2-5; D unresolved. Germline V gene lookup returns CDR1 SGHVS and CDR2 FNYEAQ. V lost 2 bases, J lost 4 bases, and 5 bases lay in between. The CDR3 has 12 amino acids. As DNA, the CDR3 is TGTGCCAGCAGCTTAAACGGAGAGACCCAGTACTTC. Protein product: CASSLNGETQYF. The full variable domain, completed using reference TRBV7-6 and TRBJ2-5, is GAGVSQSPRYKVTKRGQDVALRCDPISGHVSLYWYRQALGQGPEFLTYFNYEAQQDKSGLPNDRFSAERPEGSISTLTIQRTEQRDSAMYRCASSLNGETQYFGPGTRLLVL.

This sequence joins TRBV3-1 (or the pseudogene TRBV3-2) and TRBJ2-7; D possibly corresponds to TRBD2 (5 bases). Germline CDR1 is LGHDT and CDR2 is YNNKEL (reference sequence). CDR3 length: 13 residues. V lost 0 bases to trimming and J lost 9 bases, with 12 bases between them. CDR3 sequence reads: CASSQERRGGQYF. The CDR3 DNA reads TGTGCCAGCAGCCAAGAGAGAAGAGGAGGGCAGTACTTC.

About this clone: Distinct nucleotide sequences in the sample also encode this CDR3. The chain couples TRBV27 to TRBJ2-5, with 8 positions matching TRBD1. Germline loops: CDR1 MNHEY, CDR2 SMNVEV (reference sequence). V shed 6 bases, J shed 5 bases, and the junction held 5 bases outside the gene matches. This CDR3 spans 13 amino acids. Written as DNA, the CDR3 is TGTGCCAGCAGAAGGACAGGGCAGGAGACCCAGTACTTC. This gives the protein CASRRTGQETQYF.

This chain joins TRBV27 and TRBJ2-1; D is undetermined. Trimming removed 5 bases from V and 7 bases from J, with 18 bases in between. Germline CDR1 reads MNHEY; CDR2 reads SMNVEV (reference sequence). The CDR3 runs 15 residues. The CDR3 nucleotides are TGTGCCAGCAGTCCCTTTGCCCGGTTTCGGAATGAGCAGTTCTTC. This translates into CASSPFARFRNEQFF.

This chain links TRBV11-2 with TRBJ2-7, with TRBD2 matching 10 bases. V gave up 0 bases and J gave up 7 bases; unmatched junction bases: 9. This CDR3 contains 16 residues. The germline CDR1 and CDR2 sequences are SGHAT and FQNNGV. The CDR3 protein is CASSLDTLAGVGEQYF. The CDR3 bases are TGTGCCAGCAGCTTAGATACCCTAGCGGGAGTGGGTGAGCAGTACTTC. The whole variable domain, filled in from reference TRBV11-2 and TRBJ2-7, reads EAGVAQSPRYKIIEKRQSVAFWCNPISGHATLYWYQQILGQGPKLLIQFQNNGVVDDSQLPKDRFSAERLKGVDSTLKIQPAKLEDSAVYLCASSLDTLAGVGEQYFGPGTRLTVT.

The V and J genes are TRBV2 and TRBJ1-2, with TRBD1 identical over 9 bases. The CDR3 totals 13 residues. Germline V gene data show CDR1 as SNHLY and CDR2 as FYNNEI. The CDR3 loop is CAGTGTLVGGYTF. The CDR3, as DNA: TGTGCGGGGACAGGGACGCTTGTGGGGGGCTACACCTTC.

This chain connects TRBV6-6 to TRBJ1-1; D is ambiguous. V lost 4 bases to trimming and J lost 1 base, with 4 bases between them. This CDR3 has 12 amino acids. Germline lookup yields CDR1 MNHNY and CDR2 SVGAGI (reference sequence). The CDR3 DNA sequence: TGTGCCAGCAGTTTCGGGAACACTGAAGCTTTCTTT. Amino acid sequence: CASSFGNTEAFF.

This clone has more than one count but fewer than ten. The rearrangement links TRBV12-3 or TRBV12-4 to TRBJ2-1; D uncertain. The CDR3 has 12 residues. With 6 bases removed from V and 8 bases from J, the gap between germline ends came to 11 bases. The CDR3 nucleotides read TGTGCCAGCAGACAAGATCCCGATGAGCAGTTCTTC. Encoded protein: CASRQDPDEQFF.

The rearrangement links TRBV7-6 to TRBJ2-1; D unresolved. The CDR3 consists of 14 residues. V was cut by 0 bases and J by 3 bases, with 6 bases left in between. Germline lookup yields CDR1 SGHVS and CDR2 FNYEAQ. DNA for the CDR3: TGTGCCAGCAGCTTAGCAAACAGCTACAATGAGCAGTTCTTC. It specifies CASSLANSYNEQFF. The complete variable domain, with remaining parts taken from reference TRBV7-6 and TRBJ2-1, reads GAGVSQSPRYKVTKRGQDVALRCDPISGHVSLYWYRQALGQGPEFLTYFNYEAQQDKSGLPNDRFSAERPEGSISTLTIQRTEQRDSAMYRCASSLANSYNEQFFGPGTRLTVL.

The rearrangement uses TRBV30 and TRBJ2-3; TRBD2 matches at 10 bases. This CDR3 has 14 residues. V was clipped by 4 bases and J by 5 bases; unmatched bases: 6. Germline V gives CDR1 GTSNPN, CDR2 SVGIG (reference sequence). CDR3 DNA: TGTGCCTGGAACAGGGCTAGCGGGAGAGATACGCAGTATTTT. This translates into CAWNRASGRDTQYF.

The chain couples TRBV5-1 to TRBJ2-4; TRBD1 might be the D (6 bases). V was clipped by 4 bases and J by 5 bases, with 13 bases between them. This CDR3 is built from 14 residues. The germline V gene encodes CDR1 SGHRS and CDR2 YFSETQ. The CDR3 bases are TGCGCCAGCAGCAGAGGGGGTCCTGAAAACATTCAGTACTTC. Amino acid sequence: CASSRGGPENIQYF.

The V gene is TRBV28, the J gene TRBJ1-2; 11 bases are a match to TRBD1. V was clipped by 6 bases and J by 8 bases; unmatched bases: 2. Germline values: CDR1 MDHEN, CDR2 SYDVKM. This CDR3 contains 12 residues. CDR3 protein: CASRGQGGGYTF. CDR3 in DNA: TGTGCCAGCAGGGGACAGGGGGGAGGCTACACCTTC.

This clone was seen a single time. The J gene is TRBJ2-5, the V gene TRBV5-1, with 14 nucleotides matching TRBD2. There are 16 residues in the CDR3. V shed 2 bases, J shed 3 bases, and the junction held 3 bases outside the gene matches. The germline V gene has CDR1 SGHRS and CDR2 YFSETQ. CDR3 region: CASSFGTSGSEETQYF. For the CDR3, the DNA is TGCGCCAGCAGCTTCGGGACTAGCGGGAGTGAAGAGACCCAGTACTTC.

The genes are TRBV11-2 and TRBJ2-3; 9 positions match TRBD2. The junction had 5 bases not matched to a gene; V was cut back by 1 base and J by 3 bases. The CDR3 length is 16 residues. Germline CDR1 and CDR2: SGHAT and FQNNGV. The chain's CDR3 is CASSLAPAGGTDTQYF. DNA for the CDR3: TGTGCCAGCAGCTTAGCCCCAGCGGGAGGAACAGATACGCAGTATTTT.

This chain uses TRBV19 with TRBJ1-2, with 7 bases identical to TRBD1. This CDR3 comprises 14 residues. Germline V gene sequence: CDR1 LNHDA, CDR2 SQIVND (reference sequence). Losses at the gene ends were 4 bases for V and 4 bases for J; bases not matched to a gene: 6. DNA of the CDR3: TGTGCCAGTAGTACCCAGAGGACAGGCTATGGCTACACCTTC. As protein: CASSTQRTGYGYTF.